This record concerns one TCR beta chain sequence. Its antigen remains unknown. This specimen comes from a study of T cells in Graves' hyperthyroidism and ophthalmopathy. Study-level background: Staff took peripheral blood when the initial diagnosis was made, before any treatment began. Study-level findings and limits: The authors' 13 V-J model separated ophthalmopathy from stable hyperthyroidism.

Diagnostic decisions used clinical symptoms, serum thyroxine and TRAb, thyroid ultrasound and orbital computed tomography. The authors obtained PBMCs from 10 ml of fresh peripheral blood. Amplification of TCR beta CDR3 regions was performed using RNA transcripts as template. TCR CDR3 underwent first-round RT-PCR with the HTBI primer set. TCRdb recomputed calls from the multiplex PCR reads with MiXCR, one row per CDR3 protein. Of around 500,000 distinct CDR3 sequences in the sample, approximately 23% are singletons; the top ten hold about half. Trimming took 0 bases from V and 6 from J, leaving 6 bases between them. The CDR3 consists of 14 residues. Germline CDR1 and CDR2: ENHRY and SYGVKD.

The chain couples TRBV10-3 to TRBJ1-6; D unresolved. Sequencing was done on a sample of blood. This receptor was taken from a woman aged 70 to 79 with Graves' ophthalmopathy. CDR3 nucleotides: TGTGCCATCAGTGAGTCGGGCAGTAATTCACCCCTCCACTTT. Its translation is CAISESGSNSPLHF.